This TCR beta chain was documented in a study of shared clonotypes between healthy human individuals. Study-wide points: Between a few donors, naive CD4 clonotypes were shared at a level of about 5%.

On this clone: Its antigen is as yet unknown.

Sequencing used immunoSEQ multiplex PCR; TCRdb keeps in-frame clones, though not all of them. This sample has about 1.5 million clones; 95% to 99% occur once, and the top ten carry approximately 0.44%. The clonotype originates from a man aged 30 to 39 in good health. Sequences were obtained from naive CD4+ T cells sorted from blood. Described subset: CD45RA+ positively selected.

The CDR3 DNA is TGTGCCAGCAGTCGTACCAGGGGGCGATCCCAGTTCTTC. It translates to CASSRTRGRSQFF. V gene TRBV6-9 combines with J gene TRBJ2-1, with TRBD1 identical over 8 bases. Germline V CDR1 and CDR2: MNHGY, SVAAGI. The junction had 10 bases not matched to a gene; V was cut back by 5 bases and J by 13 bases. This CDR3 region has 13 residues.